This T cell receptor beta chain was retrieved from a study of blood T cell repertoires in COVID-19. The CDR3 has 14 amino acids. Germline CDR1 and CDR2: SGDLS and YYNGEE. Trimming shortened V by 0 bases and J by 6 bases, and 13 bases separated the two germline ends. Sequencing used immunoSEQ multiplex PCR; TCRdb keeps in-frame clones, though not all of them. The data contain fewer than 300,000 clones, roughly 85% of them singletons. The sequencing sample was made of peripheral blood. The origin of this receptor is a man aged 45-65 years with active or convalescent COVID-19. J is TRBJ2-7 and V is TRBV9; no clear D gene. In nucleotides, the CDR3 is TGTGCCAGCAGCGTAGGCGGCTATGCTTCCGAGCAGTACTTC. The encoded protein is CASSVGGYASEQYF. The full variable domain, its missing parts supplied by reference TRBV9 and TRBJ2-7, is DSGVTQTPKHLITATGQRVTLRCSPRSGDLSVYWYQQSLDQGLQFLIQYYNGEERAKGNILERFSAQQFPDLHSELNLSSLELGDSALYFCASSVGGYASEQYFGPGTRLTVT.